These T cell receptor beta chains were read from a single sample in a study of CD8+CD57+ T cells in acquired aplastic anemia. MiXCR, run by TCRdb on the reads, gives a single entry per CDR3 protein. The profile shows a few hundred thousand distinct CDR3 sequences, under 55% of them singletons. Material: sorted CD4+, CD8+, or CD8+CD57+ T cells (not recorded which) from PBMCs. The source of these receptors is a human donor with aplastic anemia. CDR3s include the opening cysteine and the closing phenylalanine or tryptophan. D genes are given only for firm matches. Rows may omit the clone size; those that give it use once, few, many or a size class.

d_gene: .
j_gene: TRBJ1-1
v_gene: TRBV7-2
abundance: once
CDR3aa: CASSSTLWNTEAFF
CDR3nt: TGTGCCAGCAGCTCGACTCTATGGAACACTGAAGCTTTCTTT

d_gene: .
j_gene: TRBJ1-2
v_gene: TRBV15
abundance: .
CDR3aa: CATSRPSSYGYTF
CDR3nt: TGTGCCACCAGCAGGCCCAGTTCCTATGGCTACACCTTC

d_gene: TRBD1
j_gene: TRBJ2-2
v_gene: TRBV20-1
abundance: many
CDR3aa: CSARDPRGPNTGELFF
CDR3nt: TGCAGTGCTAGAGATCCGAGGGGGCCGAACACCGGGGAGCTGTTTTTT

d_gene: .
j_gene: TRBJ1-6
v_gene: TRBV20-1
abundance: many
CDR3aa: CSAGVGGYNSPLHF
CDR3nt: TGCAGTGCCGGGGTAGGGGGGTATAATTCACCCCTCCACTTT

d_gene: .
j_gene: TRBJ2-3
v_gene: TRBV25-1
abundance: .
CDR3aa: CASSEDFWTDTQYF
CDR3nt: TGTGCCAGCAGTGAAGACTTTTGGACAGATACGCAGTATTTT

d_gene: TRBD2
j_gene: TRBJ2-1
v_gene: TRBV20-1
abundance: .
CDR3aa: CSAQLAGGPSEQFF
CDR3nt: TGCAGTGCCCAACTAGCGGGGGGGCCTAGTGAGCAGTTCTTC

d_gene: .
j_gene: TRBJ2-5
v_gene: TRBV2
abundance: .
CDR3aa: CAVRGASFRDTGGETQYF
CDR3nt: TGTGCCGTCCGGGGAGCCAGTTTTCGGGACACGGGGGGAGAGACCCAGTACTTC

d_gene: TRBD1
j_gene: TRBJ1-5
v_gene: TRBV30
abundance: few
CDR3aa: CAWRGQGNQPQHF
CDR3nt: TGTGCCTGGAGGGGACAGGGCAATCAGCCCCAGCATTTT

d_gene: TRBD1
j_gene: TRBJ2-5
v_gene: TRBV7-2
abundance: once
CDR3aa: CASSRTGVGETQYF
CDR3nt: TGTGCCAGCAGCCGGACAGGGGTGGGAGAGACCCAGTACTTC

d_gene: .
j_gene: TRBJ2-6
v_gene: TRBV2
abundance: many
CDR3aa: CASSEATVLARANVLTF
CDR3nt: TGTGCCAGCAGTGAAGCGACAGTCCTCGCTAGGGCCAACGTCCTGACTTTC

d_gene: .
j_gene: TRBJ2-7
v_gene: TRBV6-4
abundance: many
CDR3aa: CASSEEGSAYEQYF
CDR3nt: TGTGCCAGCAGTGAGGAGGGTTCGGCCTACGAGCAGTACTTC

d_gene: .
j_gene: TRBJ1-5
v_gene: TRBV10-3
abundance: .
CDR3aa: CAISEYGASGSNQPQHF
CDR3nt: TGTGCCATCAGTGAGTATGGCGCCTCCGGGTCCAATCAGCCCCAGCATTTT

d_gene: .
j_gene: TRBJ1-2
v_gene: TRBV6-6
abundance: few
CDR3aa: CASSRGPGMGYTF
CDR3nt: TGTGCCAGCAGCCGGGGACCGGGGATGGGCTACACCTTC

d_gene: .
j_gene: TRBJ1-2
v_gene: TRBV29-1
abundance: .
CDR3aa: CSVVRDGYYGYTF
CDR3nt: TGCAGCGTTGTCAGGGATGGGTACTATGGCTACACCTTC

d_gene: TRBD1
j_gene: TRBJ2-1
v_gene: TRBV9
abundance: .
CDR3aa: CASSGDRGGVNEQFF
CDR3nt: TGTGCCAGCAGCGGGGACAGGGGAGGGGTCAATGAGCAGTTCTTC

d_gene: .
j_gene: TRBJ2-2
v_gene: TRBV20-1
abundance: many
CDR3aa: CSARGTPNTGELFF
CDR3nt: TGCAGTGCTAGGGGGACACCGAACACCGGGGAGCTGTTTTTT

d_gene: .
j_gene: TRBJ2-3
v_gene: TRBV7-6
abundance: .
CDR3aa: CASSPASGSTDTQYF
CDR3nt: TGTGCCAGCAGCCCGGCCAGCGGAAGCACAGATACGCAGTATTTT

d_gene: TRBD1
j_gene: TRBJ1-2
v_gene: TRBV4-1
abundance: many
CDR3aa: CASSQEPTGARRGYTF
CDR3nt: TGCGCCAGCAGCCAAGAACCGACAGGGGCGCGGCGTGGCTACACCTTC

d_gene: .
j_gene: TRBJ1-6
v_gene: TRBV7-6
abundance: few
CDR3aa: CASSFGESSYNSPLHF
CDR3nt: TGTGCCAGCAGCTTCGGCGAGAGCTCCTATAATTCACCCCTCCACTTT

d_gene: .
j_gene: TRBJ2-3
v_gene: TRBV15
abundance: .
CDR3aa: CATSREGFTSDTQYF
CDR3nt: TGTGCCACCAGCAGAGAGGGGTTTACCTCCGATACGCAGTATTTT

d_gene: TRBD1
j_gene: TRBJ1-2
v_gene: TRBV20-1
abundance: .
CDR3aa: CSARNPGQANYGYTF
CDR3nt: TGCAGTGCTAGAAACCCGGGACAGGCTAACTATGGCTACACCTTC

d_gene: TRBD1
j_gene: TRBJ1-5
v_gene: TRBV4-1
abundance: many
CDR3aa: CASSQVKGQSNQPQHF
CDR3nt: TGCGCCAGCAGCCAAGTCAAGGGACAGAGCAATCAGCCCCAGCATTTT

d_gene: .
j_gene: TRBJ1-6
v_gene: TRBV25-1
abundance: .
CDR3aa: CASSYIQGSPLHF
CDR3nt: TGTGCCAGCAGTTATATCCAGGGTTCACCCCTCCACTTT

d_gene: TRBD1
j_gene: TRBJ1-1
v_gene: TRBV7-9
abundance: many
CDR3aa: CASSQGPGGRDTEAFF
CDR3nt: TGTGCCAGCAGCCAAGGGCCAGGGGGCAGGGACACTGAAGCTTTCTTT

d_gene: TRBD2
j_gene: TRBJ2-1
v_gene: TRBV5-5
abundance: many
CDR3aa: CASSFQAGVGNEQFF
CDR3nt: TGTGCCAGCAGCTTCCAAGCGGGGGTTGGAAATGAGCAGTTCTTC

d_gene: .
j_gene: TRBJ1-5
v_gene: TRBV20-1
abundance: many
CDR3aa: CSASKSPGLYQPQHF
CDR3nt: TGCAGTGCTAGTAAGTCCCCGGGCCTCTATCAGCCCCAGCATTTT

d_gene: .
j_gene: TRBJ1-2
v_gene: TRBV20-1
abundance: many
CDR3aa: CSATSPGANYGYTF
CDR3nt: TGCAGTGCTACCAGCCCCGGGGCCAACTATGGCTACACCTTC

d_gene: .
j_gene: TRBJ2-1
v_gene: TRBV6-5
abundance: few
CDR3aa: CASSYGDGQVGVNEQFF
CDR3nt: TGTGCCAGCAGTTACGGGGATGGACAAGTGGGGGTCAATGAGCAGTTCTTC

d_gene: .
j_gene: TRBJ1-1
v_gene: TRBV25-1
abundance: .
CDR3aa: CASSSLSGEGRAEAFF
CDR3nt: TGTGCCAGCAGTTCCTTGTCAGGGGAGGGTAGGGCTGAAGCTTTCTTT

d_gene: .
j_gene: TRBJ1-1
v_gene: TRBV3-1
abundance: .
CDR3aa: CASSQESGNTEAFF
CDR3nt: TGTGCCAGCAGCCAAGAATCCGGGAACACTGAAGCTTTCTTT

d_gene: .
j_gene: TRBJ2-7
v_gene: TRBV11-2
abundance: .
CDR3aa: CASSLDRTGSDEQYF
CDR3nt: TGTGCCAGCAGCTTAGATAGAACAGGAAGCGACGAGCAGTACTTC

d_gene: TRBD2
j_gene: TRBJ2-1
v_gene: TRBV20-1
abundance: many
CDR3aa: CSLAGGPREQFF
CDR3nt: TGCAGTCTAGCGGGGGGGCCGCGGGAGCAGTTCTTC

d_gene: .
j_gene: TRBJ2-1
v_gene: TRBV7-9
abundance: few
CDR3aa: CASSWADEQFF
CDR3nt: TGTGCCAGCTCCTGGGCGGATGAGCAGTTCTTC

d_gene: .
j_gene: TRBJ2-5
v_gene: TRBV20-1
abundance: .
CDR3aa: CSAIAPGSSGQETQYF
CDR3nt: TGCAGTGCTATAGCCCCGGGGAGCAGCGGGCAAGAGACCCAGTACTTC

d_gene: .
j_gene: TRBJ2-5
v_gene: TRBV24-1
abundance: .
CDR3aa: CATSVGAGETQYF
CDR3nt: TGTGCCACCAGTGTCGGGGCCGGGGAGACCCAGTACTTC

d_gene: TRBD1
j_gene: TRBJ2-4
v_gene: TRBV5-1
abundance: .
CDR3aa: CASSLEGARNIQYF
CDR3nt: TGCGCCAGCAGCTTGGAGGGGGCGAGAAACATTCAGTACTTC

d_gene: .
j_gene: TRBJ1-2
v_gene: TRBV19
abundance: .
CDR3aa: CATKLGGTDKYGYTF
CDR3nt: TGTGCCACTAAACTTGGTGGGACCGACAAATATGGCTACACCTTC

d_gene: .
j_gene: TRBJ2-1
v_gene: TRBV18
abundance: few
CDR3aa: CASSPRLPPDYNEQFF
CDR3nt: TGTGCCAGCTCACCAAGACTACCACCTGACTACAATGAGCAGTTCTTC

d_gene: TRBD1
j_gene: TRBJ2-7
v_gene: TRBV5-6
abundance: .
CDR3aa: CASSSPGQGTWEQYF
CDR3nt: TGTGCCAGCAGCTCACCGGGACAGGGGACTTGGGAGCAGTACTTC

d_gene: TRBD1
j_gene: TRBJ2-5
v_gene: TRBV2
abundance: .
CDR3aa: CASSVDREETQYF
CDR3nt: TGTGCCAGCAGTGTGGACAGGGAAGAGACCCAGTACTTC

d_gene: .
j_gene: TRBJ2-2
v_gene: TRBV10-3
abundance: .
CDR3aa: CAIRSDSLNTGELFF
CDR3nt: TGTGCCATCCGTAGCGACTCCCTTAACACCGGGGAGCTGTTTTTT